The 8 T cell receptor beta chains listed next were all sequenced from one sample in a study of cytomegalovirus exposure and HLA in healthy donors (dated by TCRdb to the late 2010s). The library relied on the immunoSEQ multiplex PCR assay. For the multiplex PCR, a mixture combining 60 forward primers for TCR Vbeta segments and 13 reverse primers for TCR Jbeta segments was used. TCRdb limited this immuneACCESS table to in-frame rearrangements with V and J called. A share of clones is missing; checked studies link under half to unresolved V genes, and the rest is unexplained. The record for this sample contains 91,000 or so clones. Roughly 3% of the sample belongs to the ten largest clones. Sequencing input: PBMCs. All receptors come from a woman aged 25 to 39 in good health and CMV-seronegative.

This rearrangement joins TRBV5-1 to TRBJ2-5, with D unresolved. V was trimmed by 0 bases and J by 1 base, leaving 16 bases between them. From germline, CDR1 is SGHRS and CDR2 YFSETQ. This CDR3 is built from 17 residues. The CDR3 DNA follows: TGCGCCAGCAGCTTGGCCGCGAGAGTCAGGCCCCAAGAGACCCAGTACTTC. It translates to CASSLAARVRPQETQYF.

The chain employs TRBV30 and TRBJ2-3; no definite D call. Trimming cost V 2 bases and J 4 bases, with 4 bases left between them. Germline V gene sequence: CDR1 GTSNPN, CDR2 SVGIG (reference sequence). The CDR3 has 11 amino acids. The CDR3 coding sequence is TGTGCCTGGAGTCTTGCAGATACGCAGTATTTT. It is translated as CAWSLADTQYF.

This rearrangement joins TRBV19 to TRBJ2-5; D is possibly TRBD2 (5 bases). V was trimmed by 1 base and J by 5 bases, leaving 5 bases between them. Germline assignment: CDR1 LNHDA and CDR2 SQIVND (reference sequence). The CDR3 runs 12 residues. The CDR3 reads CASSIAGETQYF. The DNA of the CDR3 is TGTGCCAGTAGTATAGCGGGGGAGACCCAGTACTTC.

This chain uses TRBV6-1 with TRBJ1-4; D is ambiguous. Germline CDR1 and CDR2: MNHNS and SASEGT. Trimming left V 6 bases short and J 10 bases short, with 21 bases between. This CDR3 is built from 15 residues. CDR3 amino acids: CASRPIRDRRVKLFF. The CDR3 DNA reads TGTGCCAGCAGACCAATCCGGGATAGGCGGGTAAAACTGTTTTTT.

The genes are TRBV7-9 and TRBJ2-7; a possible D gene is TRBD2 (6 bases). The V gene lost 0 bases and the J gene lost 1 base, with 13 bases spanning the gap. This CDR3 has 16 amino acids. The V gene's germline CDR1 is SEHNR and CDR2 FQNEAQ (reference sequence). DNA of the CDR3: TGTGCCAGCAGCTTAGCGCTGGGAGGATCTTCCTACGAGCAGTACTTC. Translating it yields CASSLALGGSSYEQYF.

Concerning this clone itself: At one of its ends the junction is not consistent with the germline gene, which may arise from a read error. This chain uses TRBV7-7 with TRBJ2-5; 11 bases are a match to TRBD2. The CDR3 length is 17 residues. Germline V gene sequence: CDR1 SSHAT, CDR2 FNYEAQ (reference sequence). The chain's CDR3 is CASSLGALSGGAETQYF. The CDR3 DNA reads as TGTGCTAGCAGCTTAGGAGCCCTTAGCGGGGGGGCCGAGACCCAGTACTTC.

The rearrangement links TRBV30 to TRBJ2-3; TRBD1 is a possible D gene (5 bases). Germline lookup yields CDR1 GTSNPN and CDR2 SVGIG (reference sequence). V was cut by 1 base and J by 1 base, with 12 bases left in between. This CDR3 comprises 15 residues. In DNA form, the CDR3 reads TGTGCCTGGAGTGGGGGCCCCGTGGGCACAGATACGCAGTATTTT. It translates to CAWSGGPVGTDTQYF.

The rearrangement uses TRBV18 and TRBJ1-4; tentative D call: TRBD1 (5 bases). The CDR3 consists of 14 residues. Germline CDR1 is KGHSH and CDR2 is LQKENI. The V end was cut by 3 bases, the J end by 4 bases, with 9 bases between. In nucleotides, the CDR3 is TGTGCCAGCTCACCTCAGGGAATTAATGAAAAACTGTTTTTT. This translates into CASSPQGINEKLFF. Looking up the rest from reference TRBV18 and TRBJ1-4 gives the full variable domain: NAGVMQNPRHLVRRRGQEARLRCSPMKGHSHVYWYRQLPEEGLKFMVYLQKENIIDESGMPKERFSAEFPKEGPSILRIQQVVRGDSAAYFCASSPQGINEKLFFGSGTQLSVL.